This TCR beta chain was sequenced during a study of shared clonotypes between healthy human individuals. TCRdb's copy holds only in-frame clones and misses some; the assay was immunoSEQ multiplex PCR. Here the sample spans under 1,100,000 clones, about 70% being singletons. The CDR3 runs 14 residues. V lost 3 bases, J lost 2 bases, and 11 bases lay in between. Germline assignment: CDR1 SGHDT and CDR2 YYEEEE. The receptor was isolated from a man aged 18 to 35 in good health. This chain joins TRBV5-6 and TRBJ2-5; weak D call: TRBD1 (6 bases). The sequencing input was memory CD4+ T cells sorted from blood. Documented subset: CD45RA-negative fraction. As DNA, the CDR3 is TGTGCCAGCAGCTCAGGACAGAAACAAGAGACCCAGTACTTC. Its translation: CASSSGQKQETQYF.